Here is one T cell receptor (beta chain) with its context. The source of the sample is a study of blood T cell repertoires in COVID-19. Across the whole study: From the United States, Italy and Spain came samples of acute and convalescent COVID-19. PBMCs, B-cell-depleted T cells, or T cells were the source of the cDNA or gDNA that made up the material.

The CDR3 runs 18 residues. Germline CDR1 and CDR2: SGHRS and YFSETQ. The V segment lost 1 base and the J segment 3 bases; nucleotides outside the gene matches: 8. In the source study's methods: The assay estimated nucleated cells by amplifying reference gene primers. The assay was immunoSEQ multiplex PCR, and TCRdb's table has in-frame clones only and misses some. Clonal size and the V and J genes are those of that table, whereas D and trimming came from the DNA. The profile shows a few hundred thousand clones, 85% of them singletons. The chain couples TRBV5-1 to TRBJ2-2, with 11 bases identical to TRBD2. The receptor's source is a young woman with acute or convalescent COVID-19. The sequencing sample was made of peripheral blood. The CDR3 bases are TGCGCCAGCAGCTTGCGGCTAGCGGGGGGAGGAGACACCGGGGAGCTGTTTTTT. This translates into CASSLRLAGGGDTGELFF.